Sequencing of this T cell receptor (beta chain) was carried out in a study of spatial heterogeneity in lung cancer. Stated time point: sample taken at primary tumor resection. Frozen PBMC, nontumor lung or tumor provided whole RNA, which was sequenced unsorted. TCR cDNA molecules each had a unique molecular identifier. TCRdb independently ran MiXCR on the 5' RACE reads; one entry per CDR3 protein. The sample lists some 10,000 distinct CDR3 sequences; 4.5% to 6.5% were seen once. This clonotype was seen ten or more times. The sequencing used PBMCs, collected at surgery. The sequence derives from a male donor with early-stage non-small cell lung cancer.

CDR3 residues: CASSPVGGGYTDTQYF. The CDR3 nucleotides read TGTGCCAGTAGCCCTGTTGGCGGGGGCTACACAGATACGCAGTATTTT. V is TRBV19 and J is TRBJ2-3, with a tentative D call TRBD2 (7 bases). Germline values: CDR1 LNHDA, CDR2 SQIVND (reference sequence). The CDR3 consists of 16 residues. The V gene lost 6 bases and the J gene lost 2 bases, with 18 bases spanning the gap.